One and the same sample provided the 3 T cell receptor beta chains below, sequenced in a study of T-cell memory formation after mild COVID-19. TCRdb fed the 5' RACE reads into MiXCR, producing one record per CDR3 protein. The sample has around 300,000 distinct CDR3 sequences; roughly an eighth are singletons. The specimen was PBMCs or a T cell subset sorted from them (not recorded which). These receptors were obtained from a man younger than 35 who had mild COVID-19 (a few samples of this study predate the infection). Cell type and time point are not known.

This sequence joins TRBV24-1 and TRBJ1-5; possibly TRBD1 for D (5 bases). The CDR3 spans 13 residues. Germline V gene lookup returns CDR1 KGHDR and CDR2 SFDVKD. The ends were cut back, 5 bases at V and 7 bases at J, with 11 bases in the middle. The CDR3 nucleotides are TGTGCCACCAGTGGTGGGGCGGGGCAGCCCCAGCATTTT. This gives the protein CATSGGAGQPQHF.

The V gene is TRBV6-2 or TRBV6-3, the J gene TRBJ2-3; TRBD1 matches 8 bases. CDR1 MNHEY and CDR2 SVGEGT come from the germline V gene. Trimming at V came to 4 bases and at J to 5 bases, leaving 2 bases not matched to a gene. The CDR3 length is 13 residues. This CDR3 reads CASSSDRGDTQYF. The DNA for the CDR3 is TGTGCCAGCAGTTCAGACAGGGGAGATACGCAGTATTTT.

This clonotype was seen repeatedly, ten times or more. V gene TRBV7-9 combines with J gene TRBJ1-4, with D uncertain. Trimming shortened V by 2 bases and J by 5 bases, and 6 bases separated the two germline ends. The germline gives CDR1 SEHNR, CDR2 FQNEAQ (reference sequence). The CDR3 runs 13 residues. CDR3: CASSLWQNEKLFF. CDR3 DNA: TGTGCCAGCAGCTTATGGCAAAATGAAAAACTGTTTTTT.